Below, 10 T cell receptor beta chains from the same sample are listed, as sequenced in a study of Ad26.COV2.S vaccination and SARS-CoV-2 variants. Using immunoSEQ multiplex PCR, the repertoire was profiled, and TCRdb retains in-frame clones only, with some absent. The table lists about 480,000 clones, around 90% of them singletons, with about 13% in the top ten. The treatment denotes: roughly 18 received Ad26.COV2.S at low or high dose, single or two shots; roughly five received placebo; per-sample allocation not given. On day 63 after the first injection, vaccine and placebo recipients gave samples. The starting material was peripheral blood, obtained in a trial of Ad26.COV2.S vaccine versus placebo. The receptors were gathered from a person between 18 and 65 years old who received the Ad26.COV2.S COVID-19 vaccine or a placebo.

CDR3 region: CASSLTGVGANVLTF. The CDR3 DNA is TGTGCCAGCAGCTTAACAGGGGTTGGGGCCAACGTCCTGACTTTC. The chain has TRBV7-2 and TRBJ2-6; 7 nucleotides line up with TRBD1. Germline V lookup: CDR1 SGHTA, CDR2 FQGNSA. V lost 2 bases, J lost 3 bases, and 1 base stayed unmatched. The CDR3 has 15 residues.

The chain is built from TRBV7-9 and TRBJ2-5; D call uncertain. Trimming took 5 bases from V and 5 from J, leaving 6 bases between them. In germline, CDR1 is SEHNR, CDR2 FQNEAQ (reference sequence). This CDR3 region has 11 residues. CDR3 protein: CASSIGETQYF. CDR3 bases: TGTGCCAGCAGCATCGGGGAGACCCAGTACTTC.

The chain carries TRBV5-1 and TRBJ1-2; D gene ambiguous. Germline CDR1 and CDR2: SGHRS and YFSETQ. The CDR3 loop spans 16 amino acids. V dropped 0 bases and J dropped 0 bases, with 12 bases sitting between them. CDR3 sequence reads: CASSLGDTMTNYGYTF. Here the CDR3 DNA reads TGCGCCAGCAGCTTGGGGGATACCATGACTAACTATGGCTACACCTTC.

The chain is built from TRBV9 and TRBJ1-2; D is uncertain. Trimming left V 3 bases short and J 3 bases short, with 9 bases between. Per germline, CDR1 SGDLS and CDR2 YYNGEE. The CDR3 runs to 13 residues. DNA of the CDR3: TGTGCCAGCAGCGAAGTGGAGTACTATGGCTACACCTTC. Its protein is CASSEVEYYGYTF.

This rearrangement joins TRBV6-6 to TRBJ1-1; weak D call: TRBD1 (5 bases). Germline V CDR1 and CDR2: MNHNY, SVGAGI (reference sequence). The CDR3 is 15 residues long. The germline V and J ends were trimmed by 1 base and 11 bases, with 20 bases remaining between them. This CDR3 is CASSYLEILTGSAFF. The CDR3 coding sequence is TGTGCCAGCAGTTACTTGGAAATACTCACAGGTTCGGCTTTCTTT.

The rearrangement joins TRBV7-9 to TRBJ1-6; D is uncertain. V shed 5 bases and J shed 9 bases, with 17 bases lying between them. The CDR3 is 15 residues long. CDR1 is SEHNR and CDR2 is FQNEAQ in the germline V gene (reference sequence). CDR3 residues: CASSREQSGGSPLHF. CDR3 nucleotide sequence: TGTGCCAGCAGCCGGGAACAGTCGGGAGGTTCACCCCTCCACTTT.

The rearrangement uses TRBV6-5 and TRBJ2-7; 8 nucleotides line up with TRBD2. With V trimmed by 6 bases and J by 7 bases, 11 bases remained unmatched. Germline loops: CDR1 MNHEY, CDR2 SVGAGI. There are 14 residues in the CDR3. CDR3 amino acids: CASRRTSPRGEQYF. The CDR3 region has the DNA TGTGCCAGCAGACGGACTAGCCCGAGGGGTGAGCAGTACTTC.

V gene TRBV6-5 combines with J gene TRBJ1-1, with 9 bases that match TRBD1. The V and J ends lost 4 bases and 8 bases, in that order; junction bases with no gene match: 8. The germline V gene has CDR1 MNHEY and CDR2 SVGAGI. The CDR3 is 14 amino acids. The CDR3 DNA reads TGTGCCAGCAGTTCTGGACAGGGGTTATCCGAAGCTTTCTTT. Protein sequence: CASSSGQGLSEAFF.

The J gene is TRBJ2-1, the V gene TRBV5-8; D unclear. V dropped 0 bases and J dropped 0 bases, with 10 bases sitting between them. There are 16 residues in the CDR3. Germline assignment: CDR1 SGHTS and CDR2 YDEGEE. The CDR3 nucleotides are TGTGCCAGCAGCTTGGGGCTTATAAGCTCCTACAATGAGCAGTTCTTC. It is translated as CASSLGLISSYNEQFF.

The chain employs TRBV5-6 and TRBJ2-2; tentative D call: TRBD1 (6 bases). Germline V gene lookup returns CDR1 SGHDT and CDR2 YYEEEE. The CDR3 runs 14 residues. V was pared by 4 bases and J by 7 bases, with 14 bases between. The CDR3 DNA reads TGTGCCAGCAGCGCCGGGACAATTCGCGGGGAGCTGTTTTTT. Its protein is CASSAGTIRGELFF.